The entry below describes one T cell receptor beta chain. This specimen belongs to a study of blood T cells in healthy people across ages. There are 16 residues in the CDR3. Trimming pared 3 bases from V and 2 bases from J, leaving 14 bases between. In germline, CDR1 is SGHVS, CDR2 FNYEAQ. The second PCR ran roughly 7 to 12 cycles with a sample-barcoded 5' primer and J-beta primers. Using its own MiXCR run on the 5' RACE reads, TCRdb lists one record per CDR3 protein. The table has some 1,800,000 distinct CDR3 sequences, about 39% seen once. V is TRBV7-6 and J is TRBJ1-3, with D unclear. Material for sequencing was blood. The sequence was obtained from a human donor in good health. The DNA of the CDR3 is TGTGCCAGCAGCTTGGCGGAGGGTGAAACTGGAAACACCATATATTTT. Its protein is CASSLAEGETGNTIYF. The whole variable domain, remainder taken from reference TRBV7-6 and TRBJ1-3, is GAGVSQSPRYKVTKRGQDVALRCDPISGHVSLYWYRQALGQGPEFLTYFNYEAQQDKSGLPNDRFSAERPEGSISTLTIQRTEQRDSAMYRCASSLAEGETGNTIYFGEGSWLTVV.